This TCR beta chain was found in a study of cytomegalovirus exposure and HLA in healthy donors. Findings of the study overall: The study assumed roughly uniform donor sequencing depth for presence/absence analyses.

PCR primers comprised 60 Vbeta and 13 Jbeta primers. TCRdb's copy holds only in-frame clones and misses some; the assay was immunoSEQ multiplex PCR. The repertoire holds about 130,000 clones, with over 70% as singletons. This clone was observed a few times. Antigen unknown. This CDR3 is built from 15 residues. With V trimmed by 4 bases and J by 8 bases, 8 bases remained unmatched. In germline, CDR1 is LGHNA, CDR2 YSLEER. The chain joins TRBV4-3 to TRBJ1-5; 10 bases match TRBD1. The receptor was isolated from a man aged 25 to 40 in good health and CMV-seronegative. The sequenced material came from PBMCs. This CDR3 is CASSLSGQGWEPQHF. DNA of the CDR3: TGCGCCAGCAGCCTATCGGGACAGGGGTGGGAGCCCCAGCATTTT.